This T cell receptor (beta chain) was recorded in a study of OX40 agonist ivuxolimab in advanced cancers. Study-wide background: Checkpoint inhibitors had been given previously to 40% of patients.

CDR3 size: 16 residues. Trimming removed 5 bases from V and 0 bases from J, with 16 bases in between. The germline V gene encodes CDR1 SEHNR and CDR2 FQNEAQ (reference sequence). Data came from immunoSEQ multiplex PCR; TCRdb stores just in-frame clones and leaves some out. The profile shows about 30,000 clones, around nine tenths of them singletons. Specimen: CD4+ or CD8+ T cells sorted from blood, collected in a trial of the OX40 agonist ivuxolimab. This receptor was identified in an adult with an advanced solid tumor such as melanoma, head and neck, liver or kidney cancer. V gene TRBV7-9 combines with J gene TRBJ2-5; no clear D. The CDR3 sequence: CASSQRLDPDQETQYF. CDR3 DNA sequence: TGTGCCAGCAGCCAACGGCTGGACCCAGACCAAGAGACCCAGTACTTC.